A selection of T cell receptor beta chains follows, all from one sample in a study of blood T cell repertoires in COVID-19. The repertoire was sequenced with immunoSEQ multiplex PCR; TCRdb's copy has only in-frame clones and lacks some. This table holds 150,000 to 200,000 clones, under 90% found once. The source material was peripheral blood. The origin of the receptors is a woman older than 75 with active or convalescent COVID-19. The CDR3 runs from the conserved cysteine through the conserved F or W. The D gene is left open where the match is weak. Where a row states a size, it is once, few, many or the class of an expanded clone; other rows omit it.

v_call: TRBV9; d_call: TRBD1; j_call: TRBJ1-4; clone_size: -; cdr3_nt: TGTGCCAGCAGCGTGGGCAGGACAGGGGAAACTAATGAAAAACTGTTTTTT; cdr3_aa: CASSVGRTGETNEKLFF
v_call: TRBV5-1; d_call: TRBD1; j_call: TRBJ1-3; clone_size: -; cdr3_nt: TGCGCCAGCAGCGGACTACAGGGGGCTGGAAACACCATATATTTT; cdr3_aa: CASSGLQGAGNTIYF
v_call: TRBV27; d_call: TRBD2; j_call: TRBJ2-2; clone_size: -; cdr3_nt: TGTGCCAGCAGTTTCAAGGGACTAGCGATGAGTCACGCCGGGGAGCTGTTTTTT; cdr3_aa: CASSFKGLAMSHAGELFF
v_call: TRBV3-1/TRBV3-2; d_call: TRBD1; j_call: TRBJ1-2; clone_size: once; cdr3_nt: TGTGCCAGCAGCCAGGGGACAGGCGGCTACACCTTC; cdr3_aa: CASSQGTGGYTF
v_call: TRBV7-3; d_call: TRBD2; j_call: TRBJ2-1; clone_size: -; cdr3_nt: TGTGCCAGCAGCACCGCCGGGACTATGAACAATGAGCAGTTCTTC; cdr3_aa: CASSTAGTMNNEQFF
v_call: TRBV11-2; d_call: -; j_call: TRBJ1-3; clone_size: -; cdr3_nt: TGTGCCAGCAGCTTATCCTGGGACTTAGGAAACACCATATATTTT; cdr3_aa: CASSLSWDLGNTIYF
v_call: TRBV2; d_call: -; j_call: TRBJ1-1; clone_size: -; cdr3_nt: TGTGCCAGCAGGCCACAGGCGCGCCTGAACACTGAAGCTTTCTTT; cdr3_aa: CASRPQARLNTEAFF
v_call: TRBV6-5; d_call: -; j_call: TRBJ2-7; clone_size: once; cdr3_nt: TGTGCCAGCAGCCTTGGTGGGCCCCAGGTCCTCGAGCAGTACTTC; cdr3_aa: CASSLGGPQVLEQYF
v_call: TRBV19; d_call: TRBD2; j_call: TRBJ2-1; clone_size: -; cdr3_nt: TGTGCCAGTAGTACGACTAGCGGGAGGCAATCCTACAATGAGCAGTTCTTC; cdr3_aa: CASSTTSGRQSYNEQFF
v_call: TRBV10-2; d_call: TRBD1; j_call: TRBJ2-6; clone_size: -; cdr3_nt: TGCGCCAGCAGTGAGACAGGGGGGTTCTCTGGGGCCAACGTCCTGACTTTC; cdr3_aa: CASSETGGFSGANVLTF
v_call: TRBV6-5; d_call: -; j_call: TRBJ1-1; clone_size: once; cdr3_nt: TGTGCCAGCAGTTACTCGAGGGTTAACACTGAAGCTTTCTTT; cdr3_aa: CASSYSRVNTEAFF
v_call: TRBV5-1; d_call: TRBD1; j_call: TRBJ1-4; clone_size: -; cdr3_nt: TGCGCCAGCAGCATACAGGGGGCGGGTGAAAAACTGTTTTTT; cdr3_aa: CASSIQGAGEKLFF